This T cell receptor beta chain was identified during a study of technical replicates of blood from several donors. This clone occurred a few times. Sequenced by immunoSEQ multiplex PCR; TCRdb stores in-frame clones only, minus some. The sample includes 85,000 to 100,000 clones, approximately 95% of them seen just once. The germline gives CDR1 SGHDN, CDR2 FVKESK. The CDR3 is 15 amino acids. V gave up 0 bases and J gave up 9 bases, with 12 bases separating them. The chain carries TRBV14 and TRBJ1-6; D is uncertain. The specimen was T cells isolated from PBMCs. This TCR derives from a human donor in good health. CDR3 sequence reads: CASSQERGFGSPLHF. The CDR3 DNA reads as TGTGCCAGCAGCCAAGAACGGGGTTTTGGTTCACCCCTCCACTTT.